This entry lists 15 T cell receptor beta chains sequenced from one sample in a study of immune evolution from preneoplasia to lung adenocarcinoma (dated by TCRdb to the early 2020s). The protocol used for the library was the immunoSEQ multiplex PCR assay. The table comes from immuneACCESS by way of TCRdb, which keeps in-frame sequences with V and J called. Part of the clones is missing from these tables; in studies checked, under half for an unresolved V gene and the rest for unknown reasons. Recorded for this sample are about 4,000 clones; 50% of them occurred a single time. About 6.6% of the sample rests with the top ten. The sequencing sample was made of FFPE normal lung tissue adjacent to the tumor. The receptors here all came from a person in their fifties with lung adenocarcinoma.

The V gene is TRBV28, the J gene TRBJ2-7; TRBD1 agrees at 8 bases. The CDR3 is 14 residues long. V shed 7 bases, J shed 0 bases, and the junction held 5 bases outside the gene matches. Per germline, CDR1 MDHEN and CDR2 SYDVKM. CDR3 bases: TGTGCCAGCATGGGACAGGAAAGCTCCTACGAGCAGTACTTC. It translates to CASMGQESSYEQYF.

In DNA form, the CDR3 reads TGTGCCTGGAGGGAGGGGCTAGCGTTTACAGATACGCAGTATTTT. It encodes CAWREGLAFTDTQYF. The chain has TRBV30 and TRBJ2-3, with D tentatively TRBD2 (6 bases). Between the trimmed V and J ends, which lost 3 bases and 3 bases, there was a span of 16 bases. Germline assignment: CDR1 GTSNPN and CDR2 SVGIG (reference sequence). The length of the CDR3 is 15 residues.

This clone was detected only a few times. In nucleotides, the CDR3 is TGTGCCAGTAGTATGGGTGAAGCATCACGACAGTTTTTT. Amino acids: CASSMGEASRQFF. The chain joins TRBV19 to TRBJ1-4, with unresolved D. From germline, CDR1 is LNHDA and CDR2 SQIVND (reference sequence). The CDR3 spans 13 residues. Trimming left V 3 bases short and J 16 bases short, with 18 bases between.

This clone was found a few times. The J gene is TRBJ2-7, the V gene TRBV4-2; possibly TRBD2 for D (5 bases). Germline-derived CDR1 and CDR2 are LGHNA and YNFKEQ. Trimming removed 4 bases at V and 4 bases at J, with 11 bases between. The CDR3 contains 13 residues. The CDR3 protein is CASSPNEGYEQYF. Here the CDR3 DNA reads TGTGCCAGCAGCCCCAACGAGGGTTACGAGCAGTACTTC.

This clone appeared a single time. The CDR3 coding sequence is TGTGCCACCAGCAGAGAGGGGTCTGGGGCCAACGTCCTGACTTTC. It encodes CATSREGSGANVLTF. The rearrangement joins TRBV15 to TRBJ2-6; D not resolved. The CDR3 contains 15 residues. V shed 0 bases and J shed 1 base, with 4 bases lying between them. Looked up from germline, CDR1 is LNHNV and CDR2 is YYDKDF (reference sequence).

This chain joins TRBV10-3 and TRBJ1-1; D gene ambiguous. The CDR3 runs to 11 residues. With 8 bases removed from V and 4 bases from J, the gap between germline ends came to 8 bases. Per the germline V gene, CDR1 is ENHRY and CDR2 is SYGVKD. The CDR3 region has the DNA TGTGCCATCCCCGCGCGCACTGAAGCTTTCTTT. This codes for CAIPARTEAFF.

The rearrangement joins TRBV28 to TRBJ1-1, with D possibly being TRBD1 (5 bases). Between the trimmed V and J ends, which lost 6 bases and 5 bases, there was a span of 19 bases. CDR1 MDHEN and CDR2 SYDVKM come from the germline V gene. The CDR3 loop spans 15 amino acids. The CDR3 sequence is CASRRELGVRTEAFF. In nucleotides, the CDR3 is TGTGCCAGCAGGCGGGAGCTGGGGGTTCGAACTGAAGCTTTCTTT.

CDR3 sequence reads: CSVEDLSGANVLTF. The DNA for the CDR3 is TGCAGCGTTGAGGACCTCTCTGGGGCCAACGTCCTGACTTTC. The chain recombines TRBV29-1 with TRBJ2-6; D not certain. Trimming removed 3 bases at V and 0 bases at J, with 6 bases between. CDR1 SQVTM and CDR2 ANQGSEA come from the germline V gene. The CDR3 runs to 14 residues.

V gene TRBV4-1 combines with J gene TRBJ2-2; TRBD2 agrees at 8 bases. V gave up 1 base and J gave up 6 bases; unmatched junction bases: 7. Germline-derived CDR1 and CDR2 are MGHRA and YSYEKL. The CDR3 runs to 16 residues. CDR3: CASSQGLAGNAGELFF. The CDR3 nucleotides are TGCGCCAGCAGCCAAGGGCTAGCGGGTAATGCCGGGGAGCTGTTTTTT.

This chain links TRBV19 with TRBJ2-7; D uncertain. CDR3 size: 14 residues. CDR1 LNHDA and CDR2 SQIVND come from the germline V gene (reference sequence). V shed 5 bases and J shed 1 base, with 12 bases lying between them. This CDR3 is CASSPRTDSYEQYF. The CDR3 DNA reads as TGTGCCAGTAGTCCACGGACGGATTCCTACGAGCAGTACTTC.

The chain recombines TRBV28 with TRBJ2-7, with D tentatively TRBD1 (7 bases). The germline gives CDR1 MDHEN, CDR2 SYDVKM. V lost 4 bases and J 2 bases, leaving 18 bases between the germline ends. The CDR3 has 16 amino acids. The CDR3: CASSSPNRGGTYEQYF. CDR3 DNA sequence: TGTGCCAGCAGTTCACCGAACAGGGGAGGCACCTACGAGCAGTACTTC.

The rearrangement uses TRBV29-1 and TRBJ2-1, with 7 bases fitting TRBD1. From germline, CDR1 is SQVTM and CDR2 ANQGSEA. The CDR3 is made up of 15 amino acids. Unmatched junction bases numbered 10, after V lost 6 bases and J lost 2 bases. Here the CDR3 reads CSVPEGRGTYNEQFF. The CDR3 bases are TGCAGCGTCCCAGAGGGCAGGGGGACCTACAATGAGCAGTTCTTC.

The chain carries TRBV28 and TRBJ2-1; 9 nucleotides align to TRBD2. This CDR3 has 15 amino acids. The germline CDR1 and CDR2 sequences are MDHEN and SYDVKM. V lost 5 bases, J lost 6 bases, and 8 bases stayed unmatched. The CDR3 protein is CASSAGTSSVNEQFF. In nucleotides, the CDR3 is TGTGCCAGCAGTGCCGGGACTAGCAGTGTCAATGAGCAGTTCTTC.

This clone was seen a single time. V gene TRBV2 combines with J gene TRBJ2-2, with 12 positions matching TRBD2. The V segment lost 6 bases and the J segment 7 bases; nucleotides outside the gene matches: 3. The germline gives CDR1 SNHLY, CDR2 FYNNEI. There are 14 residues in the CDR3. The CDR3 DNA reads TGTGCCAGCAGGCCGGGACTAGCGGGCGGGGAGCTGTTTTTT. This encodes CASRPGLAGGELFF.

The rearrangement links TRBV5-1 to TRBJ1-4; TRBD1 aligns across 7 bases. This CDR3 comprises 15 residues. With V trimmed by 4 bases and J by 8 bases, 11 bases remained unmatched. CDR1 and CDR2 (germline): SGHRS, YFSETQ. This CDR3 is CASSASGTVMEKLFF. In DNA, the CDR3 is TGCGCCAGCAGCGCATCCGGGACAGTCATGGAAAAACTGTTTTTT. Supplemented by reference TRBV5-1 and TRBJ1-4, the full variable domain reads KAGVTQTPRYLIKTRGQQVTLSCSPISGHRSVSWYQQTPGQGLQFLFEYFSETQRNKGNFPGRFSGRQFSNSRSEMNVSTLELGDSALYLCASSASGTVMEKLFFGSGTQLSVL.